The 15 T cell receptor beta chains below come from one sample, sequenced in a study of lung T cells in sarcoidosis with Löfgren's syndrome. One entry per CDR3 protein, called by TCRdb with MiXCR from the reads. The profile shows about 63,000 distinct CDR3 sequences, over 20% of them singletons. Sequences were obtained from CD4+ T cells from PBMCs. These receptors came from a human donor with sarcoidosis (Löfgren's syndrome or another form), or a control subject (not recorded which).

This clonotype was counted ten times or more. The chain carries TRBV3-1 and TRBJ2-3; 13 bases map to TRBD2. From germline, CDR1 is LGHDT and CDR2 YNNKEL (reference sequence). CDR3 size: 17 residues. V lost 4 bases, J lost 6 bases, and 10 bases stayed unmatched. The CDR3 protein is CASSLSTSGGPYDTQYF. The CDR3 nucleotides are TGTGCCAGCAGCCTTTCGACTAGCGGGGGGCCTTATGATACGCAGTATTTT.

Notes on this clonotype: This sequence may be a read error, since a much larger clone differs from it by one base. The rearrangement joins TRBV2 to TRBJ1-5, with D unresolved. The V end was cut by 1 base, the J end by 4 bases, with 11 bases between. The CDR3 is made up of 15 amino acids. Germline V lookup: CDR1 SNHLY, CDR2 FYNNEI. The CDR3 loop is CASSEEFYRNQPQHF. The CDR3 region has the DNA TGTGCCAGCAGTGAAGAATTTTATAGAAATCAGCCCCAGCATTTT.

In regard to this clonotype: A junction boundary mismatches the germline segment, possibly from a read error. This chain links TRBV11-2 with TRBJ2-5; possibly TRBD1 or TRBD2 for D (6 bases each). The CDR3 runs 14 residues. Germline CDR1 is SGHAT and CDR2 is FQNNGV. CDR3 nucleotides: TGTGCCAGCAGCCCCGGGACAAAACGCGGGGCCCAGTGCTTC. It codes for CASSPGTKRGAQCF.

This clonotype was picked up many times. The chain couples TRBV7-6 to TRBJ1-1; TRBD1 is a possible D gene (6 bases). Germline CDR1 is SGHVS and CDR2 is FNYEAQ. Trimming removed 6 bases from V and 3 bases from J, with 14 bases in between. The CDR3 contains 14 residues. CDR3 amino acids: CASRSPGADTEAFF. DNA for the CDR3: TGTGCCAGCAGGTCACCAGGGGCGGACACTGAAGCTTTCTTT.

The chain recombines TRBV10-2 with TRBJ2-2; D unresolved. The CDR3 length is 16 residues. CDR1 and CDR2 from the germline V gene are WSHSY and SAAADI. Trimming left V 6 bases short and J 2 bases short, with 16 bases between. For the CDR3, the DNA is TGCGCCAGCAGAATTTCCGGCTCCGTAAACACCGGGGAGCTGTTTTTT. Amino acids: CASRISGSVNTGELFF.

The table lists this clonotype with many counts. The chain carries TRBV2 and TRBJ1-1, with D unclear. Trimming removed 7 bases at V and 4 bases at J, with 13 bases between. The length of the CDR3 is 13 residues. CDR1 is SNHLY, CDR2 FYNNEI, per germline. The CDR3 loop reads CASILAEATEAFF. In DNA, the CDR3 is TGTGCCAGCATCCTGGCCGAGGCCACTGAAGCTTTCTTT.

The table lists this clonotype with many counts. The chain recombines TRBV7-2 with TRBJ2-2; tentatively, D is TRBD1 (6 bases). From germline, CDR1 is SGHTA and CDR2 FQGNSA. V was shortened by 5 bases and J by 0 bases, with 10 bases between the two germline ends. This CDR3 has 15 residues. Written as DNA, the CDR3 is TGTGCCAGCAGCGGGGGCAGAGCGAACACCGGGGAGCTGTTTTTT. It is translated as CASSGGRANTGELFF.

Turning to this clonotype: This may stem from a read error, because a much larger clone lies one nucleotide away. This rearrangement joins TRBV4-3 to TRBJ2-1; a possible D gene is TRBD2 (7 bases). CDR3 size: 14 residues. CDR1 and CDR2 (germline): LGHNA, YSLEER. The ends were cut back, 4 bases at V and 6 bases at J, with 13 bases in the middle. Here the CDR3 reads CASSRERDINEQFF. Here the CDR3 DNA reads TGCGCCAGCAGCCGAGAGCGGGACATCAATGAGCAGTTCTTC.

With regard to this clonotype: Germline is not matched at one junction end, which may reflect a read error. The gene calls are TRBV3-1 and TRBJ2-3; a weak D match, TRBD2 (6 bases). The CDR3 runs to 11 residues. Germline lookup yields CDR1 LGHDT and CDR2 YNNKEL (reference sequence). CDR3 region: CANSQAGTQYF. CDR3 nucleotide sequence: TGTGCCAACAGCCAAGCGGGTACGCAGTATTTT.

This clonotype was counted a few times. The rearrangement joins TRBV19 to TRBJ2-5, with D possibly being TRBD1 or TRBD2 (7 bases each). Germline V gene lookup returns CDR1 LNHDA and CDR2 SQIVND (reference sequence). This CDR3 spans 15 amino acids. V dropped 4 bases and J dropped 4 bases, with 16 bases sitting between them. The CDR3 DNA reads as TGTGCCAGTAGTACCGGTCAGGGGGGGGCAGAGACCCAGTACTTC. Translation: CASSTGQGGAETQYF.

Note on this clonotype: This could be a read error, since a much larger clone is one nucleotide away. It is likely a read error, because the conserved phenylalanine at the end of the CDR3 is missing. The V call is TRBV20-1, the J call TRBJ1-1; possible D gene TRBD1, 6 bases. Germline CDR1 and CDR2: DFQATT and SNEGSKA (reference sequence). Between the trimmed V and J ends, which lost 6 bases and 1 base, there was a span of 18 bases. The CDR3 runs to 15 residues. The DNA for the CDR3 is TGCAGTGCAATTAGAGGAGGGGGGTCGAACACTGAAGCTTTCCTT. It is translated as CSAIRGGGSNTEAFL.

This clonotype was counted many times. The V and J genes are TRBV20-1 and TRBJ1-6; D might be TRBD1 (6 bases). The V end was cut by 3 bases, the J end by 8 bases, with 17 bases between. The CDR3 runs to 15 residues. Germline CDR1 DFQATT, CDR2 SNEGSKA (reference sequence). As DNA, the CDR3 is TGCAGTGCTAGTGAGGGGGGCGTCACGTATTCACCCCTCCACTTT. Residues: CSASEGGVTYSPLHF.

This clonotype was detected once. A much larger clone sits a single nucleotide away, making a read error possible. The chain employs TRBV14 and TRBJ2-3; D call uncertain. The CDR3 length is 14 residues. The germline V gene encodes CDR1 SGHDN and CDR2 FVKESK. The CDR3: CANSQDLHTDTQYF. In nucleotides, the CDR3 is TGTGCCAACAGCCAAGACCTTCACACAGATACGCAGTATTTT.

Points on this clonotype: Since a much larger clone is just one base distant, this may be a read error. Lacking the conserved final phenylalanine or tryptophan, this CDR3 likely reflects a read error. V is TRBV11-2 and J is TRBJ2-7, with D possibly TRBD2 on 6 matching bases. This CDR3 comprises 15 residues. V gave up 1 base and J gave up 3 bases, with 13 bases separating them. Germline CDR1 and CDR2: SGHAT and FQNNGV. The CDR3 coding sequence is TGTGCCAGCAGCTTAGGGCCCGGGAGTGGCTACGAGCAGTACCTC. Translating gives CASSLGPGSGYEQYL.

This clonotype came up many times. This chain joins TRBV11-2 and TRBJ2-3; D remains unclear. Per germline, CDR1 SGHAT and CDR2 FQNNGV. The CDR3 length is 16 residues. V shed 5 bases and J shed 2 bases, with 17 bases lying between them. The CDR3 reads CASSARASSITDTQYF. CDR3 sequence (DNA): TGTGCCAGCAGCGCCCGGGCCTCCTCCATCACAGATACGCAGTATTTT.